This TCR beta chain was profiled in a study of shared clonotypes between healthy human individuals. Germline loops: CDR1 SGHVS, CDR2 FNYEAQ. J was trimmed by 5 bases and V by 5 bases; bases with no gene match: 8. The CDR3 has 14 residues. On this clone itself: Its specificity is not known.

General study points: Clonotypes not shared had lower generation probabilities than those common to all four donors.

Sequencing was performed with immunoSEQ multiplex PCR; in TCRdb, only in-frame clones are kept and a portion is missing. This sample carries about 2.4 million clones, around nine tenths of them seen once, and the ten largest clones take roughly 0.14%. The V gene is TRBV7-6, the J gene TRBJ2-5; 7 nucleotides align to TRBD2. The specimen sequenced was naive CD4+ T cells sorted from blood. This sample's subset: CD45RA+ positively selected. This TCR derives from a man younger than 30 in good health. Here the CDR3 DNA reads TGTGCCAGCAGCCCGGGGGGTCTGGGGGAGACCCAGTACTTC. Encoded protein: CASSPGGLGETQYF.